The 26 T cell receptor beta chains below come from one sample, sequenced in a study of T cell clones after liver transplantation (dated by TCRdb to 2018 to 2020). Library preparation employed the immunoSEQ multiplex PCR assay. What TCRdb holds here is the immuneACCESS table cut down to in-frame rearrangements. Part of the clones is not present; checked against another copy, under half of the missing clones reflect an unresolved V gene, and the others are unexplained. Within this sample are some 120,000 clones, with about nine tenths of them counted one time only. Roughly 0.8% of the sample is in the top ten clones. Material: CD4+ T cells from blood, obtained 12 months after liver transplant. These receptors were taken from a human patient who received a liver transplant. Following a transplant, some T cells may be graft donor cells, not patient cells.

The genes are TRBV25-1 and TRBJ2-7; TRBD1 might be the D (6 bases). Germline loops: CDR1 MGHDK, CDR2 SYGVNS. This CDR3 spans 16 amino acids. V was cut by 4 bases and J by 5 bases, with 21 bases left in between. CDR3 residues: CASSAHRTATAHEQYF. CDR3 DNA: TGTGCCAGCAGTGCCCATAGGACAGCTACCGCCCACGAGCAGTACTTC.

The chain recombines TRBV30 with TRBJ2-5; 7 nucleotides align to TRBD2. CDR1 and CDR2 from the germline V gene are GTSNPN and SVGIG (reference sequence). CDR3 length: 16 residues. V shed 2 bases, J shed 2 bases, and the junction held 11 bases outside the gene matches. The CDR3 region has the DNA TGTGCCTGGAGTCTCAGCGGGATGGCGGGACAAGAGACCCAGTACTTC. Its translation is CAWSLSGMAGQETQYF.

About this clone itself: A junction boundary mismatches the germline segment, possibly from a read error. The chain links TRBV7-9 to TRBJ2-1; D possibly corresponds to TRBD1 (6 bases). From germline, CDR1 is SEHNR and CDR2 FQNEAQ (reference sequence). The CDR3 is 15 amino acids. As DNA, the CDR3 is TGTGCCAGCAGCCTAGCTGGCAGGGGAGCAAATGAGCAGTTCTTC. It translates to CASSLAGRGANEQFF.

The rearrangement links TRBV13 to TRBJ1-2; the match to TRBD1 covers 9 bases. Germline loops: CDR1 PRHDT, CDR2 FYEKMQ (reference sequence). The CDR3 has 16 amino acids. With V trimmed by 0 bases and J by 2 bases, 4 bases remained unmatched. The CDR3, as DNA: TGTGCCAGCAGCTTAGGAAAGGGACAGGGCAACTATGGCTACACCTTC. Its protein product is CASSLGKGQGNYGYTF.

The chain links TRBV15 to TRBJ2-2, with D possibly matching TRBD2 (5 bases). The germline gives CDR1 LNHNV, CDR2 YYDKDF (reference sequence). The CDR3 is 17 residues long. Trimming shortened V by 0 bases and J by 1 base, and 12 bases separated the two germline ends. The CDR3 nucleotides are TGTGCCACCAGCAGAGACGGAGCGGTGGGGAACACCGGGGAGCTGTTTTTT. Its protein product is CATSRDGAVGNTGELFF.

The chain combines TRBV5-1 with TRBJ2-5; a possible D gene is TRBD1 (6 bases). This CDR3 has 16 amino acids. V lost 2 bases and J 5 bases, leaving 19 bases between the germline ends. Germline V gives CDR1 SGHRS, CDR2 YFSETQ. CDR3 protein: CASSFGDINEAETQYF. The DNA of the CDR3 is TGCGCCAGCAGCTTCGGGGACATAAACGAAGCGGAGACCCAGTACTTC.

The CDR3 loop reads CASSLISSTGELFF. For the CDR3, the DNA is TGTGCCAGCAGCTTAATCAGTAGCACCGGGGAGCTGTTTTTT. The rearrangement links TRBV7-6 to TRBJ2-2; D not resolved. The CDR3 covers 14 residues. V was clipped by 2 bases and J by 4 bases, with 8 bases between them. The germline gives CDR1 SGHVS, CDR2 FNYEAQ.

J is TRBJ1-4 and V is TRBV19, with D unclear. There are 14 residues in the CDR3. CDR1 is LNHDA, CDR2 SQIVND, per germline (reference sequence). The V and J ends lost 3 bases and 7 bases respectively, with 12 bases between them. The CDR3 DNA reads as TGTGCCAGTAGTATCAGGACGGAGGGTGAAAAACTGTTTTTT. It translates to CASSIRTEGEKLFF.

The CDR3 sequence: CASSRRSYEQYF. The CDR3 nucleotides read TGTGCCAGCAGCCGACGGTCCTACGAGCAGTACTTC. The chain employs TRBV14 and TRBJ2-7; D is undetermined. V gave up 4 bases and J gave up 1 base, with 5 bases separating them. This CDR3 is built from 12 residues. Germline-derived CDR1 and CDR2 are SGHDN and FVKESK.

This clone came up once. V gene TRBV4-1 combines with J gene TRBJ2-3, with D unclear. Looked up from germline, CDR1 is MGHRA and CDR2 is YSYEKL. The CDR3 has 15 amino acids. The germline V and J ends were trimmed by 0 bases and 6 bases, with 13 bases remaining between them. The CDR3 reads CASSQDGSAADTQYF. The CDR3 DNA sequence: TGCGCCAGCAGCCAAGACGGGTCGGCGGCGGATACGCAGTATTTT.

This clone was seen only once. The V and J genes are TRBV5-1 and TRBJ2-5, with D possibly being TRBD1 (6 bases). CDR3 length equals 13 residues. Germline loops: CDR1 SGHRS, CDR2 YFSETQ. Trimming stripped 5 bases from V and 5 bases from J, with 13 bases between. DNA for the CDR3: TGCGCCAGCAGTATTCGGGACACGGAGACCCAGTACTTC. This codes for CASSIRDTETQYF.

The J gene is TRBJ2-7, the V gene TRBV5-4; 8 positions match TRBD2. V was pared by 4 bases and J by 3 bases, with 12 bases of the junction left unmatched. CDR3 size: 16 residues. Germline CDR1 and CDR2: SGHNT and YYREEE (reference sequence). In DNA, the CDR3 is TGTGCCAGCAGCCGGGGGGGCATCCACCCCCTCTACGAGCAGTACTTC. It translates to CASSRGGIHPLYEQYF.

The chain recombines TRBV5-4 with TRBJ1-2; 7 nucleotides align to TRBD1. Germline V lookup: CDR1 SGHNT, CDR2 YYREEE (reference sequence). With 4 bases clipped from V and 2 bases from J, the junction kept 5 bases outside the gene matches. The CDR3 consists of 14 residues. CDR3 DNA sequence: TGTGCCAGCAGCGCTAACAGGGGAAACTATGGCTACACCTTC. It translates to CASSANRGNYGYTF.

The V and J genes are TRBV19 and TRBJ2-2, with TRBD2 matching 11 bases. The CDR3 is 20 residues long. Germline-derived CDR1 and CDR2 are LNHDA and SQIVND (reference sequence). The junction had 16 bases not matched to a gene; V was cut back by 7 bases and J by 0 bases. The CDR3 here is CASTSPPGLAEFTNTGELFF. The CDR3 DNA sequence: TGTGCCAGTACCTCACCCCCGGGACTAGCGGAATTCACGAACACCGGGGAGCTGTTTTTT.

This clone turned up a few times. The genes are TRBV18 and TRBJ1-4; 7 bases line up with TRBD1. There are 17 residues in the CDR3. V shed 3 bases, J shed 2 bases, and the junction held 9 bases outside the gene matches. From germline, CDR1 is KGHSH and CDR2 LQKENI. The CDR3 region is CASSPEFEGATNEKLFF. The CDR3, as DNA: TGTGCCAGCTCACCGGAATTCGAGGGGGCGACTAATGAAAAACTGTTTTTT.

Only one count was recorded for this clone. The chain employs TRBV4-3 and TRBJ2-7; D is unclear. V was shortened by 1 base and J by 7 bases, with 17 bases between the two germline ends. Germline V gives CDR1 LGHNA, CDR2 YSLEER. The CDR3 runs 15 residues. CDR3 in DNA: TGCGCCAGCAGCCAAGGGAGTCAGGTCCTGGGAGAGCAGTACTTC. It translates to CASSQGSQVLGEQYF.

CDR3 nucleotide sequence: TGTGCCAGCAGCCCTATGGCGGGGGGTCGGATCTCTGGGGCCAACGTCCTGACTTTC. It translates to CASSPMAGGRISGANVLTF. This rearrangement joins TRBV7-9 to TRBJ2-6, with TRBD2 matching over 8 bases. Per germline, CDR1 SEHNR and CDR2 FQNEAQ (reference sequence). This CDR3 contains 19 residues. V gave up 5 bases and J gave up 0 bases; unmatched junction bases: 12.

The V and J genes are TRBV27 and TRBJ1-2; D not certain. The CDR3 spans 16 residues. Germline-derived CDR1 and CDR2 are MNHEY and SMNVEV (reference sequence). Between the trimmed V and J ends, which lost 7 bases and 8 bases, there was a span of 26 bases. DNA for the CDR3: TGTGCCAGCACCACCAGGTTAAGAGCGAGCTGGGCCGGCTACACCTTC. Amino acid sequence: CASTTRLRASWAGYTF.

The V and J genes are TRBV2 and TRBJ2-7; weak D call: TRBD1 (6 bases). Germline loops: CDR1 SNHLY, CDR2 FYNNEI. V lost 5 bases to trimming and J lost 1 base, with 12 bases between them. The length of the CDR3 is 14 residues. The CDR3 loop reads CASSFDRTSYEQYF. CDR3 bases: TGTGCCAGCAGTTTTGACAGGACTTCCTACGAGCAGTACTTC.

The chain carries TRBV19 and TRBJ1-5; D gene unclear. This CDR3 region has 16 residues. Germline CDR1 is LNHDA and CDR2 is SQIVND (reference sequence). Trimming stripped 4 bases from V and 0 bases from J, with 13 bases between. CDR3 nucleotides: TGTGCCAGTAGTACAGTTGGTCGGGGTAGCAATCAGCCCCAGCATTTT. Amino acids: CASSTVGRGSNQPQHF.

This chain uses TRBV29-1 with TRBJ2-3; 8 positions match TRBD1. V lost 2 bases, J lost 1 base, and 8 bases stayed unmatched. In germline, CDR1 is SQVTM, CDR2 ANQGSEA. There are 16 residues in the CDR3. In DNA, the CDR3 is TGCAGCGTTGAATTGCGACAGGGGCCCCGCACAGATACGCAGTATTTT. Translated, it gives CSVELRQGPRTDTQYF.

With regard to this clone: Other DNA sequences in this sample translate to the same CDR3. CDR3 loop: CASSPPSTGELFF. The CDR3 DNA is TGTGCCAGCTCACCACCGTCCACCGGGGAGCTGTTTTTT. V and J are TRBV18 and TRBJ2-2, with D uncertain. The CDR3 is 13 amino acids. V was cut by 0 bases and J by 4 bases, with 3 bases left in between. In germline, CDR1 is KGHSH, CDR2 LQKENI. The full variable domain, with the rest looked up from reference TRBV18 and TRBJ2-2, is NAGVMQNPRHLVRRRGQEARLRCSPMKGHSHVYWYRQLPEEGLKFMVYLQKENIIDESGMPKERFSAEFPKEGPSILRIQQVVRGDSAAYFCASSPPSTGELFFGEGSRLTVL.

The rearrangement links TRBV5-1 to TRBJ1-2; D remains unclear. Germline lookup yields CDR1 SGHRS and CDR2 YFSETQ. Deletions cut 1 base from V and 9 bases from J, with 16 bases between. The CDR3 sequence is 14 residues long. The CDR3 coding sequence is TGCGCCAGCAGCTTGAAAGGGCCCGATGGTCGCTACACCTTC. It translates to CASSLKGPDGRYTF.

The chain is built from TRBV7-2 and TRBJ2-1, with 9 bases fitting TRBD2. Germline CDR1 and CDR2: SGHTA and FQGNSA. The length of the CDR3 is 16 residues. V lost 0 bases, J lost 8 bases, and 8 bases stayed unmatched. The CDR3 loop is CASSLASAGGTYEQFF. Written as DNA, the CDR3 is TGTGCCAGCAGCTTAGCCTCAGCGGGAGGAACGTATGAGCAGTTCTTC.

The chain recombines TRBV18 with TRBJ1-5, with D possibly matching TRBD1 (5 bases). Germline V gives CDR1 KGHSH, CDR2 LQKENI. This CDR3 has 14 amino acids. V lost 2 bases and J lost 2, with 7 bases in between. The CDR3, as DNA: TGTGCCAGCTCACCAGGGGGAGGCAATCAGCCCCAGCATTTT. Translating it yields CASSPGGGNQPQHF.

For the CDR3, the DNA is TGTGCCAGCAGTTACGACACCGCCTCCTACGAGCAGTACTTC. This sequence encodes CASSYDTASYEQYF. The chain recombines TRBV27 with TRBJ2-7, with unresolved D. The V end lost 4 bases, the J end lost 0 bases, and 10 bases lay between the germline ends. The CDR3 is 14 amino acids. Germline V gives CDR1 MNHEY, CDR2 SMNVEV (reference sequence).